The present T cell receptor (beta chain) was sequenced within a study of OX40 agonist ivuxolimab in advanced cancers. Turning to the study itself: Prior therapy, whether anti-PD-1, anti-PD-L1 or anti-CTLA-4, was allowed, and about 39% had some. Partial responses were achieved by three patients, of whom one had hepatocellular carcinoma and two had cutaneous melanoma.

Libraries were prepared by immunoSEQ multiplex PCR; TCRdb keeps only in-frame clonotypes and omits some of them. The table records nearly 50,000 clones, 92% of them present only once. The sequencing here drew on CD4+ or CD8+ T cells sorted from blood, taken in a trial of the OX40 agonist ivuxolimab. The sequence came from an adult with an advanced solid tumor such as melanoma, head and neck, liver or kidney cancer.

The CDR3 sequence: CATSSTTVNTEAFF. The DNA for the CDR3 is TGTGCCACCAGCAGTACGACAGTGAACACTGAAGCTTTCTTT. The V call is TRBV15, the J call TRBJ1-1, with D possibly TRBD1 on 5 matching bases. V gave up 3 bases and J gave up 0 bases, with 8 bases separating them. In germline, CDR1 is LNHNV, CDR2 YYDKDF (reference sequence). The CDR3 totals 14 residues.